This TCR beta chain was sequenced in a study of blood T cell repertoires in COVID-19. About the research overall: Samples taken during acute and convalescent COVID-19 were collected in the United States, Italy and Spain. Sample material is recorded as cDNA or gDNA derived from T cells, B-cell-depleted T cells, or PBMCs.

How the authors handled the data: Amplifying reference gene primers gave estimates of nucleated cell counts. Sequencing used immunoSEQ multiplex PCR; TCRdb keeps in-frame clones, though not all of them. Clone size and V and J calls were adopted from that table, with D and trimming inferred from the DNA. The profile covers approximately 190,000 clones, with over 75% appearing a single time and 5% to 7.5% taken by the ten largest. The origin of this receptor is a woman aged 40 to 50 who had recovered from COVID-19. The sequenced material came from peripheral blood.

The CDR3 DNA is TGTGCCAGCAGCTCTCCCCGACTAGCGGGAGGGTGGAACGAGCAGTACTTC. This gives the protein CASSSPRLAGGWNEQYF. This chain links TRBV28 with TRBJ2-7; the match to TRBD2 covers 14 bases. The germline V gene encodes CDR1 MDHEN and CDR2 SYDVKM. The V segment lost 6 bases and the J segment 5 bases; nucleotides outside the gene matches: 12. The CDR3 consists of 17 residues.